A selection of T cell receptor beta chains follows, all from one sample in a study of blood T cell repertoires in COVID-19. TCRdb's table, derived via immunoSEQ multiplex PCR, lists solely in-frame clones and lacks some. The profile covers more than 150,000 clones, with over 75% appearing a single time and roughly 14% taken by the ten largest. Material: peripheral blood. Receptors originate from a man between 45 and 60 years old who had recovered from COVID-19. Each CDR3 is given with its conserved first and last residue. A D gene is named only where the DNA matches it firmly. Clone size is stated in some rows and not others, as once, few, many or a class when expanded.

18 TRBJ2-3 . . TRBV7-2 TGTGCCAGCAGCTTAGGTTTGAGGGGGAGCGCCAGCACAGATACGCAGTATTTT CASSLGLRGSASTDTQYF
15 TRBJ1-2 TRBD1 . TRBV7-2 TGTGCCAGCAGCGGAGGACAGGGGGCTCACTATGGCTACACCTTC CASSGGQGAHYGYTF
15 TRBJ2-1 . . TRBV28 TGTGCCAGCAGTTTCGGCATCGGGGGAGACAATGAGCAGTTCTTC CASSFGIGGDNEQFF
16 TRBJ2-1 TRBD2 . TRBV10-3 TGTGCCATCAGCCGAGTCGGGGGGACTACCTCCGATGAGCAGTTCTTC CAISRVGGTTSDEQFF
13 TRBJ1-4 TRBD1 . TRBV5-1 TGCGCCAGCAGTTCCGGGACAGATGAAAAACTGTTTTTT CASSSGTDEKLFF
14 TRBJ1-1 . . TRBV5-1 TGCGCCAGCAGCTATGACGGGAGGAACACTGAAGCTTTCTTT CASSYDGRNTEAFF
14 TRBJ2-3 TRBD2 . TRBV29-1 TGCAGCGTAGGTAGTGTCGGGGGGACAGATACGCAGTATTTT CSVGSVGGTDTQYF
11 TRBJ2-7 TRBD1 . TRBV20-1 TGCAGTGCTAGAGAATATAGGGGACAGCTGTTC CSAREYRGQLF
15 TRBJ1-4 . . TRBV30 TGTGCCTGGAGTTGGGGAGGGCGAGAGAATGAAAAACTGTTTTTT CAWSWGGRENEKLFF
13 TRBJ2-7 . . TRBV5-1 TGCGCCAGCAGCTCCGACGGGGTCTACGAGCAGTACTTC CASSSDGVYEQYF
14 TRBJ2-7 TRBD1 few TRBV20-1 TGCAGTGCTAGTACAGGGGGCGACTCCTACGAGCAGTACTTC CSASTGGDSYEQYF
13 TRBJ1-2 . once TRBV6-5 TGTGCCAGCAGACCCACAGGGCACTATGGCTACACCTTC CASRPTGHYGYTF
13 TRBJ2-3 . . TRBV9 TGTGCCAGCAGCGGCCTTGGGCTGGATACGCAGTATTTT CASSGLGLDTQYF
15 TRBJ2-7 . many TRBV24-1 TGTGCCACCAGTGGCAGGCTCTCCCCCTACGACGAGCAGTACTTC CATSGRLSPYDEQYF
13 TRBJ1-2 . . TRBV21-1 TGTGCCAGCAGCATTTACAGGGTAGGCGGCTACACCTTC CASSIYRVGGYTF
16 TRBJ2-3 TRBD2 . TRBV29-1 TGCAGCGTTGACCAGACTAGCGGAGAGGGGACAGATACGCAGTATTTT CSVDQTSGEGTDTQYF
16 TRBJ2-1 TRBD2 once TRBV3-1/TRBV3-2 TGTGCCAGCAGCCTACTGACTAGCGGGATTAACAATGAGCAGTTCTTC CASSLLTSGINNEQFF
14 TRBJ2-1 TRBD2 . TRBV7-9 TGTGCCAGCAGCCAGGGACTAGGTGTCGATGAGCAGTTCTTC CASSQGLGVDEQFF
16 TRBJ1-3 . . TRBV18 TGTGCCAGCTCACCAATCGCCCAGGGCTCTGGAAACACCATATATTTT CASSPIAQGSGNTIYF
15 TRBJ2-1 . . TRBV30 TGTGCCTGGAGTGTACCCGAGGTGTCCTACAATGAGCAGTTCTTC CAWSVPEVSYNEQFF
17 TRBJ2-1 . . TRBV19 TGTGCCAGTAGTATAAGTCTTAGGGGAGGACGGAGGGATGAGCAGTTCTTC CASSISLRGGRRDEQFF
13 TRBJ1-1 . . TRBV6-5 TGTGCCAGCAGCCGTCGACAGCTCACTGAAGCTTTCTTT CASSRRQLTEAFF
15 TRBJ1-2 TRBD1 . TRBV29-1 TGCAGCGTTGAAGATCTAAGCAGGGGGCTGTACGGCTACACCTTC CSVEDLSRGLYGYTF
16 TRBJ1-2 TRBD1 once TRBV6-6 TGTGCCAGCAGTCCCTTAGGACAGGGAGGTAACTATGGCTACACCTTC CASSPLGQGGNYGYTF
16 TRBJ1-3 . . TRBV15 TGTGCCACCAGCAGGGACCAGGGGATTACTGGAAACACCATATATTTT CATSRDQGITGNTIYF
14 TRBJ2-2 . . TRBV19 TGTGCCAGTAGAACCGGGATAAACACCGGGGAGCTGTTTTTT CASRTGINTGELFF
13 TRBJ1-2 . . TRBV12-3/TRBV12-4 TGTGCCAGCAGTTTGGGAGTCAGCTATGGCTACACCTTC CASSLGVSYGYTF
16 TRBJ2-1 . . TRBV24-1 TGTGCCACCAGTGATTTGCGGGTTAGCTCCTACAATGAGCAGTTCTTC CATSDLRVSSYNEQFF
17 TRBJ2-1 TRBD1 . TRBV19 TGTGCCAGTAGTGCACTAGGGGTCGGGACAGTTAACAATGAGCAGTTCTTC CASSALGVGTVNNEQFF
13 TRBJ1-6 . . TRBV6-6 TGTGCCAGCAGAATTCGTTTAGAATCACCCCTCCACTTT CASRIRLESPLHF
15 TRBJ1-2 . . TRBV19 TGTGCCAGTAGTAATGTCAGGGCGCAGAACTATGGCTACACCTTC CASSNVRAQNYGYTF
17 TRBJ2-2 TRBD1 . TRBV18 TGTGCCAGCTCACCATCAGGGACAGGGGCGAGCACCGGGGAGCTGTTTTTT CASSPSGTGASTGELFF
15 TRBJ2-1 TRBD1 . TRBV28 TGTGCCAGCAGTTTACCCGGACAGGTTTACAATGAGCAGTTCTTC CASSLPGQVYNEQFF
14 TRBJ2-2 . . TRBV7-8 TGTGCCAGCAGCTTACGGGCGAACACCGGGGAGCTGTTTTTT CASSLRANTGELFF
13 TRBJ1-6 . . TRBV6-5 TGTGCCAGCAGTCCGGAACAGAATTCACCCCTCCACTTT CASSPEQNSPLHF
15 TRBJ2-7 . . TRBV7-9 TGTGCCAGCAGCTTCGTATACAGCAAAGATTACGAGCAGTACTTC CASSFVYSKDYEQYF
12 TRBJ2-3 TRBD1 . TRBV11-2 TGTGCCAGCAGCGTAGCCGGGACAGGACAGTATTTT CASSVAGTGQYF
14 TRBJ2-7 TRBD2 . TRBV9 TGTGCCAGCACACCTCTAGCGGGGGACTACGAGCAGTACTTC CASTPLAGDYEQYF
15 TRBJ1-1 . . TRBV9 TGTGCCAGCAGCTCACAGGGAGACATGAACACTGAAGCTTTCTTT CASSSQGDMNTEAFF
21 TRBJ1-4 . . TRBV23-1 TGCGCCAGCAGTCAAACGGGCGGACAGCTCTTTACCTCTGCCAGGGATGAAAAACTGTTTTTT CASSQTGGQLFTSARDEKLFF
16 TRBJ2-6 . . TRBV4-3 TGCGCCAGCAGCCAAGAGGGGCGGGGAGGGGCCAACGTCCTGACTTTC CASSQEGRGGANVLTF